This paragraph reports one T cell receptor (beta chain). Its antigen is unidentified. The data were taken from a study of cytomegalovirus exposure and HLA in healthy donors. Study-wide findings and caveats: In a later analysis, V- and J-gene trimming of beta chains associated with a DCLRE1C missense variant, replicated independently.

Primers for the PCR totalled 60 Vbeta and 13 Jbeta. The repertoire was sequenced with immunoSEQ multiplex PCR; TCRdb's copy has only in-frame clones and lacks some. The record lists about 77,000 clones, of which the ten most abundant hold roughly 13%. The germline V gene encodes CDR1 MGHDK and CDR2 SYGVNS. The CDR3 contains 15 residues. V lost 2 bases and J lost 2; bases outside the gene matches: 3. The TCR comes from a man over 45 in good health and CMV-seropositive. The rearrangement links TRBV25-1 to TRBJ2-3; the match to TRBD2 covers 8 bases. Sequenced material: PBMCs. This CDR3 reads CASSETSGLTDTQYF. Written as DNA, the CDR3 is TGTGCCAGCAGTGAAACTAGCGGACTCACAGATACGCAGTATTTT. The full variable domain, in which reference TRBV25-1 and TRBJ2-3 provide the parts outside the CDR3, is EADIYQTPRYLVIGTGKKITLECSQTMGHDKMYWYQQDPGMELHLIHYSYGVNSTEKGDLSSESTVSRIRTEHFPLTLESARPSHTSQYLCASSETSGLTDTQYFGPGTRLTVL.